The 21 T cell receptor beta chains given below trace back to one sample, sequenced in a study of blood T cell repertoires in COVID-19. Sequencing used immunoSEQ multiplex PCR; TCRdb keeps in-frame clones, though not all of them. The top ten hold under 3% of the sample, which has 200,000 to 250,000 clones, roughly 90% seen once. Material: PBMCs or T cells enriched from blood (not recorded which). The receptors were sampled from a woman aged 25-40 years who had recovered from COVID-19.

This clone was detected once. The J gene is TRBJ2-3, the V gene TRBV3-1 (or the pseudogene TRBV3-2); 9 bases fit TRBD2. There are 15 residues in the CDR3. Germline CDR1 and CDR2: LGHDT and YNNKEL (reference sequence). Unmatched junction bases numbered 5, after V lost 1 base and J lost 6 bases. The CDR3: CASSQGGGAWDTQYF. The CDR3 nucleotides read TGTGCCAGCAGCCAAGGCGGGGGGGCCTGGGATACGCAGTATTTT.

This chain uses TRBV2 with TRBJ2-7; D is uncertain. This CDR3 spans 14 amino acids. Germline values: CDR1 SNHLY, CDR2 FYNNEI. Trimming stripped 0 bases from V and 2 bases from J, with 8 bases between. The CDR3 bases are TGTGCCAGCAGTGAAGCGGGCGAAACCTACGAGCAGTACTTC. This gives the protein CASSEAGETYEQYF.

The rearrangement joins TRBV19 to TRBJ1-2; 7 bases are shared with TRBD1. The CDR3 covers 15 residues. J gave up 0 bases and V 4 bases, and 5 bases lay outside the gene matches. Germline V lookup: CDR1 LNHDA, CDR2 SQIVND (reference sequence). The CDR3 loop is CASSSWDSTNYGYTF. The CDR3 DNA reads TGTGCCAGTAGTAGTTGGGACAGTACTAACTATGGCTACACCTTC.

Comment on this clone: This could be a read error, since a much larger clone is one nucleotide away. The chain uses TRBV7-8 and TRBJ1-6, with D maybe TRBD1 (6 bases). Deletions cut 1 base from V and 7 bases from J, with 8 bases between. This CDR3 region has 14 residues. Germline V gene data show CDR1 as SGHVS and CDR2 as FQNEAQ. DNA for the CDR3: TGTGCCAGCAGCTTAGGGACAGCCAATTCACCCCTCCACTTT. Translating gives CASSLGTANSPLHF. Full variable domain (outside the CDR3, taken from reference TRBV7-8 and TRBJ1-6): GAGVSQSPRYKVAKRGQDVALRCDPISGHVSLFWYQQALGQGPEFLTYFQNEAQLDKSGLPSDRFFAERPEGSVSTLKIQRTQQEDSAVYLCASSLGTANSPLHFGNGTRLTVT.

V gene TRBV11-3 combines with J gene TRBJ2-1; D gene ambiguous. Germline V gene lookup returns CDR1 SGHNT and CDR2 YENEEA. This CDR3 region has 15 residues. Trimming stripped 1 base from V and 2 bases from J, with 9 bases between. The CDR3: CASSLGSFTYNEQFF. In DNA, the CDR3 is TGTGCCAGCAGCTTAGGGAGTTTTACCTACAATGAGCAGTTCTTC.

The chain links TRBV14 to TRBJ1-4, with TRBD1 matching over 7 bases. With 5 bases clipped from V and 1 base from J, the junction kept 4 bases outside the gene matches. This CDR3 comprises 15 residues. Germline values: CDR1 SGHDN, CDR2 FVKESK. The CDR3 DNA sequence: TGTGCCAGCAGCAGCCGACAGGGAACTAATGAAAAACTGTTTTTT. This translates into CASSSRQGTNEKLFF.

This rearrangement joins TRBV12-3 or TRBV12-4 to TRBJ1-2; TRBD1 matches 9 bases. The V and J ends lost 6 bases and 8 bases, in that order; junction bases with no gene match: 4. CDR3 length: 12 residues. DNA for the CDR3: TGTGCCAGCAGCAGGGACAGGGAAGGCTACACCTTC. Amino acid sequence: CASSRDREGYTF.

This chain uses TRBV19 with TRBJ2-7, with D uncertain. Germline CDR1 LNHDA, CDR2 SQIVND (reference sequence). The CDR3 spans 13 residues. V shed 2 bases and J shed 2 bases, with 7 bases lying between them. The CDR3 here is CASSIREAYEQYF. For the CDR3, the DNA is TGTGCCAGTAGTATACGAGAAGCCTACGAGCAGTACTTC.

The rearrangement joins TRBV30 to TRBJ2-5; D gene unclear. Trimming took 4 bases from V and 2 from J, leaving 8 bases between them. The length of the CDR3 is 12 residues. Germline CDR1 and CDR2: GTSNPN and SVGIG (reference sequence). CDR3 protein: CAWNAGQETQYF. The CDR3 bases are TGTGCCTGGAATGCAGGACAAGAGACCCAGTACTTC.

The CDR3 is CASSRTGGPQPQHF. Here the CDR3 DNA reads TGTGCCAGTAGTAGGACAGGGGGACCTCAGCCCCAGCATTTT. The chain is built from TRBV19 and TRBJ1-5, with 10 bases lining up with TRBD1. V dropped 4 bases and J dropped 6; count of bases not matched to a gene: 3. This CDR3 contains 14 residues. Germline assignment: CDR1 LNHDA and CDR2 SQIVND (reference sequence).

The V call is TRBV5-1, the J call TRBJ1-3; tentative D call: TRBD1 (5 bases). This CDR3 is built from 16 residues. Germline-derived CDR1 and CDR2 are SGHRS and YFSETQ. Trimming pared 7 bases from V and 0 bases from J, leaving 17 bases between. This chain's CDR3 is CASPERGAGSGNTIYF. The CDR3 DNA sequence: TGCGCCAGCCCCGAACGCGGGGCAGGCTCTGGAAACACCATATATTTT.

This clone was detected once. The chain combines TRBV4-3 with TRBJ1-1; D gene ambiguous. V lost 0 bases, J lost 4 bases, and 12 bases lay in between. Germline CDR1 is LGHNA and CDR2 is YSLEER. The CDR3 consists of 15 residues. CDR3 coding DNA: TGCGCCAGCAGCCAAGAGAAGGAGCAATTCACTGAAGCTTTCTTT. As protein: CASSQEKEQFTEAFF.

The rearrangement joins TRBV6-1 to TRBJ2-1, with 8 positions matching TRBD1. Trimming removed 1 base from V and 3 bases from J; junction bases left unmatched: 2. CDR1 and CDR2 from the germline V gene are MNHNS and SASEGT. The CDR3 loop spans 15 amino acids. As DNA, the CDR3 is TGTGCCAGCAGTGAAGGCAGGGGGCTCTACAATGAGCAGTTCTTC. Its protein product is CASSEGRGLYNEQFF.

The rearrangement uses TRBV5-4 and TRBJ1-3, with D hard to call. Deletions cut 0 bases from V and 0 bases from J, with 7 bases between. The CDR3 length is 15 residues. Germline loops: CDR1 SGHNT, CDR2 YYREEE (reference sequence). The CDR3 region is CASSLDFFSGNTIYF. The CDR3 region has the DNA TGTGCCAGCAGCTTGGACTTTTTCTCTGGAAACACCATATATTTT.

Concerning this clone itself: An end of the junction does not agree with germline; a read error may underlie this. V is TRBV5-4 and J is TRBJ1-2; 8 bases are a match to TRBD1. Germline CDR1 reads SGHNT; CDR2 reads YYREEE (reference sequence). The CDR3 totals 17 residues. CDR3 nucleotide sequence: TGTGCCAGTAGCTCGGCCGCAGGGGGCCTTTTTAACTATGGCTACACCTTC. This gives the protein CASSSAAGGLFNYGYTF.

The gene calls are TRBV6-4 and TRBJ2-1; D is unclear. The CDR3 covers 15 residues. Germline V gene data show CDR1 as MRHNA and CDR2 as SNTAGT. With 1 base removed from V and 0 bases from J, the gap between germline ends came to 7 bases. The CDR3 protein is CASSDLAGSYNEQFF. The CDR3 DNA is TGTGCCAGCAGTGACTTGGCAGGCTCCTACAATGAGCAGTTCTTC.

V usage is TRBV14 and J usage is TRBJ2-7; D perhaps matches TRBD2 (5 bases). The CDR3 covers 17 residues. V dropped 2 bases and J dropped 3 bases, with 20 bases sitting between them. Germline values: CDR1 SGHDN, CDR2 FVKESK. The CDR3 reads CASSQSIGEPSDYEQYF. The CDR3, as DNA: TGTGCCAGCAGCCAATCCATCGGGGAGCCGTCCGACTACGAGCAGTACTTC.

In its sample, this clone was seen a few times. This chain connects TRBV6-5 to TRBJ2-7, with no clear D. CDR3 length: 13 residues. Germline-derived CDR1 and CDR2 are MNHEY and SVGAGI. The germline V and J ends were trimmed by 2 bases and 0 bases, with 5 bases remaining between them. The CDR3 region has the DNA TGTGCCAGCAGTTACAGGAGCTCCTACGAGCAGTACTTC. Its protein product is CASSYRSSYEQYF.

CDR3 coding DNA: TGCGCCAGCAGCCTACAGTTAGCTAGCGAATGGGATGAGCAGTTCTTC. Amino acids: CASSLQLASEWDEQFF. V gene TRBV4-3 combines with J gene TRBJ2-1, with D maybe TRBD2 (6 bases). Between the trimmed V and J ends, which lost 4 bases and 8 bases, there was a span of 21 bases. Germline CDR1 and CDR2: LGHNA and YSLEER. The CDR3 length is 16 residues.

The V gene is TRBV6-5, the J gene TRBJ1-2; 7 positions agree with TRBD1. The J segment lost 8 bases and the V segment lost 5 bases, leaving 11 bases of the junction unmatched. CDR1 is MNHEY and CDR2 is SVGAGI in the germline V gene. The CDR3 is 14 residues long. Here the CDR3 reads CASSRWTGEGGYTF. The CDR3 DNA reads TGTGCCAGCAGTCGTTGGACAGGAGAAGGCGGCTACACCTTC.

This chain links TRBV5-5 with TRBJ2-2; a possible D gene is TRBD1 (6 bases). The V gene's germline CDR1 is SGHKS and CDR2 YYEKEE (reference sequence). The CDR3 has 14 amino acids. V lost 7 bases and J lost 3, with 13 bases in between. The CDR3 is CASGNRVDTGELFF. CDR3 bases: TGTGCCAGCGGAAACAGGGTGGACACCGGGGAGCTGTTTTTT.